These 26 T cell receptor beta chains were all obtained from the same sample, sequenced in a study of blood T cell repertoires in COVID-19. Repertoires were generated with immunoSEQ multiplex PCR, while TCRdb's copy carries only in-frame clones and drops some. The sample includes 300,000 to 450,000 clones, about 90% of them seen just once. The specimen was PBMCs or T cells enriched from blood (not recorded which). Source of these receptors: a woman aged 25 to 45 who had been exposed to COVID-19.

The chain employs TRBV28 and TRBJ2-7, with TRBD1 matching over 10 bases. CDR3 length: 15 amino acids. V gave up 4 bases and J gave up 2 bases; unmatched junction bases: 5. Germline V gene data show CDR1 as MDHEN and CDR2 as SYDVKM. CDR3 in DNA: TGTGCCAGCAGTTCCCCCGGGACAGGGGCCTACGAGCAGTACTTC. This encodes CASSSPGTGAYEQYF.

This clone was seen only once. The genes are TRBV19 and TRBJ2-7; 9 bases are shared with TRBD1. Trimming cost V 10 bases and J 3 bases; bases outside gene matches: 13. This CDR3 is built from 15 residues. The germline V gene encodes CDR1 LNHDA and CDR2 SQIVND (reference sequence). CDR3 nucleotide sequence: TGTGCCACCTCCCCCGGGGGGACAGGGTACTACGAGCAGTACTTC. Translation: CATSPGGTGYYEQYF.

The J gene is TRBJ1-1, the V gene TRBV14, with TRBD1 matching over 7 bases. Germline trimming cut 3 bases from V and 0 bases from J; bases unmatched to any gene: 1. There are 14 residues in the CDR3. Germline values: CDR1 SGHDN, CDR2 FVKESK. The CDR3 bases are TGTGCCAGCAGCCAGACAGGGATGAACACTGAAGCTTTCTTT. Its translation is CASSQTGMNTEAFF. The whole variable domain, filled in from reference TRBV14 and TRBJ1-1, reads EAGVTQFPSHSVIEKGQTVTLRCDPISGHDNLYWYRRVMGKEIKFLLHFVKESKQDESGMPNNRFLAERTGGTYSTLKVQPAELEDSGVYFCASSQTGMNTEAFFGQGTRLTVV.

The J gene is TRBJ2-5, the V gene TRBV7-3; weak D call: TRBD2 (6 bases). The CDR3 covers 13 residues. V was clipped by 2 bases and J by 2 bases, with 6 bases between them. Germline CDR1 is SGHTA and CDR2 is FQGTGA. CDR3 in DNA: TGTGCCAGCAGCTTACTAGCGCAAGAGACCCAGTACTTC. It specifies CASSLLAQETQYF.

The V call is TRBV4-1, the J call TRBJ1-4; 10 nucleotides match TRBD1. This CDR3 contains 16 residues. Germline V gene sequence: CDR1 MGHRA, CDR2 YSYEKL. V shed 3 bases, J shed 6 bases, and the junction held 7 bases outside the gene matches. CDR3 coding DNA: TGCGCCAGCAGCCAGCAAAGACAGGGGGCCGATGAAAAACTGTTTTTT. Amino acids: CASSQQRQGADEKLFF.

The chain combines TRBV3-1 (or the pseudogene TRBV3-2) with TRBJ2-7; 11 bases are a match to TRBD2. The germline V gene has CDR1 LGHDT and CDR2 YNNKEL (reference sequence). The trim removed 0 bases at V and 2 bases at J, leaving 9 bases unmatched. There are 18 residues in the CDR3. The CDR3 DNA reads as TGTGCCAGCAGCCAAGAAGGGGGCTATAGCGGGAGGGCCTACGAGCAGTACTTC. Residues: CASSQEGGYSGRAYEQYF.

The V and J genes are TRBV30 and TRBJ1-6; D remains ambiguous. The V end was cut by 5 bases, the J end by 10 bases, with 12 bases between. Per the germline V gene, CDR1 is GTSNPN and CDR2 is SVGIG (reference sequence). The CDR3 is 12 amino acids. This CDR3 is CAWEREKSPLHF. DNA for the CDR3: TGTGCCTGGGAGCGAGAGAAATCACCCCTCCACTTT.

This sequence joins TRBV3-1 (or the pseudogene TRBV3-2) and TRBJ1-4; 11 bases align to TRBD1. The CDR3 has 15 residues. V was clipped by 7 bases and J by 8 bases; unmatched bases: 9. The germline V gene has CDR1 LGHDT and CDR2 YNNKEL (reference sequence). The CDR3 region has the DNA TGTGCCAGCACCCTTTGGACAGGGGGCCGAGAAAAACTGTTTTTT. It specifies CASTLWTGGREKLFF.

The chain recombines TRBV9 with TRBJ1-1; D unresolved. This CDR3 is 16 amino acids long. The V end lost 0 bases, the J end lost 1 base, and 13 bases lay between the germline ends. Germline V CDR1 and CDR2: SGDLS, YYNGEE. The CDR3 region is CASSVGLVRANTEAFF. The CDR3 DNA is TGTGCCAGCAGCGTAGGGCTGGTGCGGGCGAACACTGAAGCTTTCTTT.

The V call is TRBV28, the J call TRBJ2-7; the D gene is possibly TRBD2 (6 bases). CDR1 and CDR2 (germline): MDHEN, SYDVKM. Trimming left V 8 bases short and J 2 bases short, with 10 bases between. CDR3 length equals 12 residues. This CDR3 is CASRTKPYEQYF. DNA for the CDR3: TGTGCCAGCCGGACTAAACCCTACGAGCAGTACTTC.

This clone was seen a few times. The V gene is TRBV5-1, the J gene TRBJ2-7; TRBD1 matches 8 bases. V lost 3 bases and J lost 4; bases outside the gene matches: 12. Germline V gene lookup returns CDR1 SGHRS and CDR2 YFSETQ. The CDR3 is made up of 16 amino acids. The CDR3 sequence is CASSSGRDRSTYEQYF. CDR3 DNA sequence: TGCGCCAGCAGCTCGGGAAGGGACAGGAGCACTTACGAGCAGTACTTC.

The chain is built from TRBV11-3 and TRBJ2-2; 14 bases line up with TRBD2. The V gene end was trimmed by 5 bases and the J gene end by 0 bases; junction bases not matched to a gene: 5. This CDR3 spans 18 amino acids. Germline-derived CDR1 and CDR2 are SGHNT and YENEEA. CDR3 amino acids: CASSPGTSGRANTGELFF. CDR3 DNA: TGTGCCAGCAGCCCCGGGACTAGCGGGAGAGCGAACACCGGGGAGCTGTTTTTT.

The chain carries TRBV27 and TRBJ2-7, with 11 bases fitting TRBD2. This CDR3 is built from 16 residues. CDR1 and CDR2 from the germline V gene are MNHEY and SMNVEV (reference sequence). The V segment lost 5 bases and the J segment 1 base; nucleotides outside the gene matches: 7. This chain's CDR3 is CASSPRGLAVSYEQYF. The CDR3 nucleotides read TGTGCCAGCAGTCCCCGGGGACTAGCGGTTTCCTACGAGCAGTACTTC.

This sequence joins TRBV24-1 and TRBJ2-5, with 7 bases matching TRBD2. The V gene's germline CDR1 is KGHDR and CDR2 SFDVKD. Unmatched junction bases numbered 2, after V lost 8 bases and J lost 0 bases. This CDR3 has 13 residues. The CDR3 DNA reads TGTGCCACCATGGGAGGGCACCAAGAGACCCAGTACTTC. It encodes CATMGGHQETQYF.

V gene TRBV24-1 combines with J gene TRBJ2-1, with 8 bases identical to TRBD1. Unmatched junction bases numbered 22, after V lost 1 base and J lost 9 bases. The germline gives CDR1 KGHDR, CDR2 SFDVKD. The CDR3 spans 20 residues. CDR3 bases: TGTGCCACCAGTGATTTCAGGTCTGGGCGGTCCGGACAGGGTACGTTTGAGCAGTTCTTC. Its translation is CATSDFRSGRSGQGTFEQFF.

The V gene is TRBV23-1, the J gene TRBJ2-4; TRBD1 matches 7 bases. TRBV23-1 is known as an ORF, though its function is uncertain. The CDR3 totals 19 residues. J was trimmed by 1 base and V by 2 bases; bases with no gene match: 14. The CDR3: CASSQGPLYRRGAKNIQYF. The CDR3, as DNA: TGCGCCAGCAGTCAAGGACCGCTTTACCGCAGGGGGGCCAAAAACATTCAGTACTTC.

V and J are TRBV28 and TRBJ1-2; D is unclear. V lost 4 bases and J lost 10, with 19 bases in between. This CDR3 is built from 14 residues. CDR1 is MDHEN, CDR2 SYDVKM, per germline. The CDR3 reads CASSYGQLNRVYTF. The CDR3 DNA reads as TGTGCCAGCAGTTACGGTCAATTGAACCGGGTCTACACCTTC.

The chain uses TRBV2 and TRBJ2-2; TRBD2 matches 8 bases. In germline, CDR1 is SNHLY, CDR2 FYNNEI. The CDR3 has 16 residues. V trimming: 6 bases; J trimming: 3 bases; junction bases outside the gene matches: 9. CDR3 nucleotides: TGTGCCAGCAGGAGGGGAACTAGCGGATACACCGGGGAGCTGTTTTTT. Translating gives CASRRGTSGYTGELFF.

A few counts support this clone. This chain joins TRBV2 and TRBJ2-7, with TRBD2 matching over 10 bases. CDR3 length equals 13 residues. CDR1 and CDR2 from the germline V gene are SNHLY and FYNNEI. The junction had 6 bases not matched to a gene; V was cut back by 7 bases and J by 6 bases. CDR3 in amino acids: CASIEREGLEQYF. In DNA, the CDR3 is TGTGCCAGCATAGAGCGGGAGGGCCTCGAGCAGTACTTC.

The V and J genes are TRBV7-9 and TRBJ2-2; no definite D call. The CDR3 loop spans 15 amino acids. V lost 5 bases, J lost 1 base, and 11 bases lay in between. The germline V gene encodes CDR1 SEHNR and CDR2 FQNEAQ (reference sequence). The CDR3 DNA follows: TGTGCCAGCAGCCCCACAGACGGGAACACCGGGGAGCTGTTTTTT. Translated: CASSPTDGNTGELFF.

CDR3 DNA: TGTGCCAGCAGCTTGCGAGATTGGGGGACAGGGAGGAATGAGCAGTTCTTC. It codes for CASSLRDWGTGRNEQFF. V and J are TRBV5-5 and TRBJ2-1; TRBD1 agrees at 9 bases. This CDR3 spans 17 amino acids. Germline trimming cut 1 base from V and 7 bases from J; bases unmatched to any gene: 12. Germline CDR1 SGHKS, CDR2 YYEKEE (reference sequence). The full variable domain, its missing parts supplied by reference TRBV5-5 and TRBJ2-1, is DAGVTQSPTHLIKTRGQQVTLRCSPISGHKSVSWYQQVLGQGPQFIFQYYEKEERGRGNFPDRFSARQFPNYSSELNVNALLLGDSALYLCASSLRDWGTGRNEQFFGPGTRLTVL.

The chain has TRBV28 and TRBJ1-3; D remains unclear. Deletions cut 5 bases from V and 4 bases from J, with 12 bases between. The germline V gene has CDR1 MDHEN and CDR2 SYDVKM. The CDR3 extends over 14 amino acids. In DNA form, the CDR3 reads TGTGCCAGCAGTGCCCTTAGATCAGGAAACACCATATATTTT. Its translation: CASSALRSGNTIYF.

The genes are TRBV2 and TRBJ1-2; possibly TRBD1 for D (6 bases). Germline V gene sequence: CDR1 SNHLY, CDR2 FYNNEI. CDR3 length equals 14 residues. Trimming took off 7 bases at V and 8 bases at J, with 20 bases between the two ends. For the CDR3, the DNA is TGTGCCAGCAACCCAGGGGCAGGGGCTGGGGGCTACACCTTC. Translated, it gives CASNPGAGAGGYTF.

The chain recombines TRBV7-9 with TRBJ2-3; TRBD2 agrees at 7 bases. This CDR3 spans 14 amino acids. J was trimmed by 2 bases and V by 3 bases; bases with no gene match: 2. Germline V CDR1 and CDR2: SEHNR, FQNEAQ (reference sequence). CDR3 loop: CASSLLADTDTQYF. The CDR3 DNA reads TGTGCCAGCAGCTTGCTAGCGGACACAGATACGCAGTATTTT.

The rearrangement joins TRBV12-5 to TRBJ2-7, with D unclear. Deletions cut 6 bases from V and 3 bases from J, with 9 bases between. The CDR3 consists of 12 residues. The germline V gene has CDR1 LGHNT and CDR2 FRNRAP. CDR3 region: CASGTEGYEQYF. CDR3 bases: TGTGCTAGTGGCACAGAAGGCTACGAGCAGTACTTC.

The chain employs TRBV19 and TRBJ1-5; TRBD1 agrees at 7 bases. V dropped 3 bases and J dropped 5; count of bases not matched to a gene: 4. CDR3 length equals 14 residues. The germline CDR1 and CDR2 sequences are LNHDA and SQIVND (reference sequence). Here the CDR3 DNA reads TGTGCCAGTAGTATGGAGGGGGCGGATCAGCCCCAGCATTTT. Protein sequence: CASSMEGADQPQHF.